These 19 T cell receptor beta chains came from one sample sequenced in a study of blood T cell repertoires in COVID-19 (dated by TCRdb to 2018 to 2021). Library method: the immunoSEQ multiplex PCR assay. Drawn from immuneACCESS, this table holds only the in-frame rearrangements with V and J called that TCRdb kept. Clones are partly lost; checked studies trace under half to an unresolved V gene and leave the rest unexplained. Present in this sample are about 80,000 clones, around 83% of which were seen just once. Of the sample, around 36% falls within the top ten clones. Sequenced: peripheral blood. These receptors all come from a woman in her 70s with acute or convalescent COVID-19.

As for this clone: Other DNA sequences in the sample encode the same CDR3. The rearrangement uses TRBV7-2 and TRBJ1-1; no reliable D call. Trimming stripped 2 bases from V and 1 base from J, with 5 bases between. This CDR3 is built from 13 residues. Germline CDR1 reads SGHTA; CDR2 reads FQGNSA. CDR3 nucleotides: TGTGCCAGCAGCTTACGGGGGAACACTGAAGCTTTCTTT. It yields the protein CASSLRGNTEAFF.

This chain joins TRBV7-2 and TRBJ2-3; D may be TRBD2 (6 bases). The CDR3 has 17 residues. V was trimmed by 5 bases and J by 4 bases, leaving 22 bases between them. The germline V gene encodes CDR1 SGHTA and CDR2 FQGNSA. CDR3 in DNA: TGTGCCAGCAGCCTACTACCTCGGGGTTCGGGGGCAGATACGCAGTATTTT. Protein sequence: CASSLLPRGSGADTQYF.

The chain links TRBV27 to TRBJ2-7; 8 positions match TRBD1. The junction had 15 bases not matched to a gene; V was cut back by 6 bases and J by 5 bases. The CDR3 is 16 amino acids. Germline CDR1 reads MNHEY; CDR2 reads SMNVEV (reference sequence). CDR3 sequence (DNA): TGTGCCAGCAGATCAAACAGGGGGGCTTCTGTCGACGAGCAGTACTTC. Translation: CASRSNRGASVDEQYF.

This clone was detected once. DNA for the CDR3: TGTGCCACCAGTGACGGGACTGCAGCTGAAGCTTTCTTT. Protein sequence: CATSDGTAAEAFF. The chain employs TRBV24-1 and TRBJ1-1; tentative D call: TRBD1 (5 bases). Between the trimmed V and J ends, which lost 4 bases and 6 bases, there was a span of 11 bases. The germline V gene has CDR1 KGHDR and CDR2 SFDVKD. This CDR3 has 13 residues.

The V and J genes are TRBV7-6 and TRBJ1-3, with unresolved D. Trimming left V 4 bases short and J 5 bases short, with 12 bases between. From germline, CDR1 is SGHVS and CDR2 FNYEAQ. The CDR3 extends over 14 amino acids. The chain's CDR3 is CASSSPARRNTIYF. The CDR3 DNA reads as TGTGCCAGCAGCTCCCCGGCGAGGAGAAACACCATATATTTT.

The J gene is TRBJ1-6, the V gene TRBV6-4; no definite D call. CDR3 size: 14 residues. Per the germline V gene, CDR1 is MRHNA and CDR2 is SNTAGT. The V end was cut by 2 bases, the J end by 9 bases, with 11 bases between. The CDR3 region has the DNA TGTGCCAGCAGTGACCTCCACGCCGGTTCACCCCTCCACTTT. Translating it yields CASSDLHAGSPLHF.

This clone has only a few counts. The V gene is TRBV5-1, the J gene TRBJ2-7; D not resolved. The CDR3 extends over 14 amino acids. Germline CDR1 and CDR2: SGHRS and YFSETQ. V was trimmed by 0 bases and J by 5 bases, leaving 12 bases between them. As DNA, the CDR3 is TGCGCCAGCAGCTTGGATGTCAACATGGACGAGCAGTACTTC. Its protein product is CASSLDVNMDEQYF. Using reference TRBV5-1 and TRBJ2-7 for the parts outside the CDR3, the full variable domain is KAGVTQTPRYLIKTRGQQVTLSCSPISGHRSVSWYQQTPGQGLQFLFEYFSETQRNKGNFPGRFSGRQFSNSRSEMNVSTLELGDSALYLCASSLDVNMDEQYFGPGTRLTVT.

The gene calls are TRBV5-1 and TRBJ2-2; TRBD2 agrees at 8 bases. Germline lookup yields CDR1 SGHRS and CDR2 YFSETQ. V lost 4 bases to trimming and J lost 2 bases; unmatched junction nucleotides: 4. The CDR3 runs 15 residues. CDR3 DNA: TGCGCCAGCAGCCGTAGCGGGGTTAACACCGGGGAGCTGTTTTTT. Translating it yields CASSRSGVNTGELFF.

This chain joins TRBV3-1 (or the pseudogene TRBV3-2) and TRBJ1-5, with D unclear. Looked up from germline, CDR1 is LGHDT and CDR2 is YNNKEL (reference sequence). The CDR3 has 15 amino acids. Trimming took off 2 bases at V and 0 bases at J, with 8 bases between the two ends. The CDR3 sequence: CASSQSPYSNQPQHF. In DNA, the CDR3 is TGTGCCAGCAGCCAATCGCCCTATAGCAATCAGCCCCAGCATTTT.

This clone was recorded only once. The chain links TRBV24-1 to TRBJ2-5; the D gene is possibly TRBD1 (7 bases). Germline values: CDR1 KGHDR, CDR2 SFDVKD. This CDR3 contains 16 residues. Between the trimmed V and J ends, which lost 0 bases and 4 bases, there was a span of 14 bases. The CDR3 loop is CATSDLRNRGGETQYF. The CDR3 region has the DNA TGTGCCACCAGTGATTTGAGGAACAGGGGAGGAGAGACCCAGTACTTC.

The chain employs TRBV5-1 and TRBJ2-7, with 10 bases aligning to TRBD2. With 1 base clipped from V and 2 bases from J, the junction kept 9 bases outside the gene matches. Per germline, CDR1 SGHRS and CDR2 YFSETQ. This CDR3 contains 17 residues. The CDR3 DNA is TGCGCCAGCAGCTTGTCCCTAGGGCTAGCGGGAGCCTACGAGCAGTACTTC. Encoded protein: CASSLSLGLAGAYEQYF.

This clone was found once. The rearrangement joins TRBV3-1 (or the pseudogene TRBV3-2) to TRBJ2-1; 13 bases map to TRBD2. V dropped 4 bases and J dropped 7; count of bases not matched to a gene: 7. The CDR3 spans 16 residues. Germline V CDR1 and CDR2: LGHDT, YNNKEL (reference sequence). CDR3 region: CASSRGLAGVGNEQFF. The DNA for the CDR3 is TGTGCCAGCAGCCGAGGACTAGCGGGAGTCGGGAATGAGCAGTTCTTC.

This clone was recorded only once. V usage is TRBV6-6 and J usage is TRBJ1-5; 9 nucleotides match TRBD1. The CDR3 totals 19 residues. V was clipped by 5 bases and J by 0 bases; unmatched bases: 14. Germline lookup yields CDR1 MNHNY and CDR2 SVGAGI (reference sequence). In DNA form, the CDR3 reads TGTGCCAGCAGTCCCCGGGACAGGGTGTGGATTGATAGCAATCAGCCCCAGCATTTT. Translated: CASSPRDRVWIDSNQPQHF.

This chain connects TRBV20-1 to TRBJ2-3; TRBD1 is a possible D gene (6 bases). CDR3 length equals 11 residues. Germline CDR1 DFQATT, CDR2 SNEGSKA (reference sequence). The V gene lost 4 bases and the J gene lost 6 bases, with 8 bases spanning the gap. CDR3 region: CSAKQGDTQYF. The CDR3 DNA reads TGCAGTGCTAAACAGGGTGATACGCAGTATTTT.

This clone was observed a few times. The rearrangement joins TRBV2 to TRBJ2-2, with TRBD1 matching 9 bases. The germline CDR1 and CDR2 sequences are SNHLY and FYNNEI. V trimming: 7 bases; J trimming: 3 bases; junction bases outside the gene matches: 6. The CDR3 covers 15 residues. The CDR3 sequence is CASKDRGLDTGELFF. CDR3 sequence (DNA): TGTGCCAGCAAAGACAGGGGGTTGGACACCGGGGAGCTGTTTTTT.

The chain links TRBV5-1 to TRBJ2-3; tentatively, D is TRBD2 (6 bases). The CDR3 contains 16 residues. Trimming left V 4 bases short and J 1 base short, with 16 bases between. Germline CDR1 reads SGHRS; CDR2 reads YFSETQ. The CDR3 DNA is TGCGCCAGCAGCCCCTGGGCGGGAAGTGGCACAGATACGCAGTATTTT. This codes for CASSPWAGSGTDTQYF.

V and J are TRBV5-4 and TRBJ2-2; D not certain. Germline values: CDR1 SGHNT, CDR2 YYREEE (reference sequence). CDR3 length: 16 residues. V was cut by 4 bases and J by 0 bases, with 13 bases left in between. This CDR3 is CASSQMTRSNTGELFF. The CDR3 bases are TGTGCCAGCAGCCAGATGACTCGATCGAACACCGGGGAGCTGTTTTTT.

This clone was observed a few times. Sequence at one end of the junction differs from germline and may be a read error. V and J are TRBV5-6 and TRBJ2-5; D unclear. The CDR3 totals 13 residues. Germline assignment: CDR1 SGHDT and CDR2 YYEEEE. CDR3 bases: TGTGCCAGCACCTTGCCAGCGTCGAAGACCCAGTACTTC. The encoded protein is CASTLPASKTQYF.

This clone has a single count. The rearrangement joins TRBV9 to TRBJ2-7; 7 nucleotides align to TRBD2. The V and J ends lost 4 bases and 5 bases, in that order; junction bases with no gene match: 15. The CDR3 extends over 16 amino acids. Germline V gene sequence: CDR1 SGDLS, CDR2 YYNGEE. The CDR3 here is CASSPGRREFRHEQYF. Written as DNA, the CDR3 is TGTGCCAGCAGCCCGGGGCGGCGGGAGTTTCGCCACGAGCAGTACTTC.